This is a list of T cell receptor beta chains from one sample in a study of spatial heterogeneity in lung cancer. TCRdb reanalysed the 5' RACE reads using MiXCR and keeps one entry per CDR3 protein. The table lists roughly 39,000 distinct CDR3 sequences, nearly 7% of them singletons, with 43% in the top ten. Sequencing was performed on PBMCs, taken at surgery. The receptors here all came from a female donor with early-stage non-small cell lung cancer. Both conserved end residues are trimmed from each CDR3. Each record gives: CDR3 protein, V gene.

ASSRQGQGYT,TRBV14
ASSEGAHGGETQY,TRBV25-1
ASRGVTEAF,TRBV28
SARDLPAGVDEQY,TRBV20-1
ASRVGFGTDTQY,TRBV19
ASSYYGAITDTKY,TRBV6-5
ASSKQGGTGELF,TRBV21-1
ASSHGGGGQETQY,TRBV4-3
SVGDGETQY,TRBV29-1
ASSLKKGEDEQY,TRBV5-1